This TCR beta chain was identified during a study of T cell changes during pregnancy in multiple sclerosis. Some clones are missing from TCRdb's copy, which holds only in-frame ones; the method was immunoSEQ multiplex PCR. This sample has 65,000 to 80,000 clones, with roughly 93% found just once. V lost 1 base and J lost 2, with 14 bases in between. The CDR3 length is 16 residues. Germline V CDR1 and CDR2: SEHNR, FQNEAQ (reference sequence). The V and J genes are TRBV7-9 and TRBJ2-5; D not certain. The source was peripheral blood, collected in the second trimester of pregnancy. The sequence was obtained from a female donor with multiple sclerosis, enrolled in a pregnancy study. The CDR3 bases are TGTGCCAGCAGCTTAGACCTGCAGGCACCTCAAGAGACCCAGTACTTC. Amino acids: CASSLDLQAPQETQYF.